Listed below are T cell receptor beta chains from one sample, sequenced in a study of shared clonotypes between healthy human individuals. The method was immunoSEQ multiplex PCR; TCRdb's version includes in-frame clones alone and lacks a portion of them. The sample yields roughly 700,000 clones, around 67% seen once. The source material was memory CD4+ T cells sorted from blood. The receptors were sampled from a woman in her thirties in good health. Both conserved end residues are part of each CDR3. A D gene is named only where the DNA matches it firmly. Some rows have no size entry. The others give once, few or many, or a class for an expanded clone.

d_call,j_call,clone_size,v_call,cdr3_nt,cdr3_aa
NA,TRBJ1-1,NA,TRBV7-9,TGTGCCAGCACCCAGTGGCGGCAGAACACTGAAGCTTTCTTT,CASTQWRQNTEAFF
TRBD1,TRBJ1-1,many,TRBV19,TGTGCCAGTAGTCTCGACAGGGGGAGGACTGAAGCTTTCTTT,CASSLDRGRTEAFF
TRBD1,TRBJ1-1,NA,TRBV28,TGTGCCAGCAGTTTTGGGGGACAGGGAACCGGGAACACTGAAGCTTTCTTT,CASSFGGQGTGNTEAFF
NA,TRBJ2-7,few,TRBV18,TGTGCCAGCTCACCGGGACATGCGGAGCAGTACTTC,CASSPGHAEQYF
TRBD2,TRBJ2-5,NA,TRBV5-4,TGTGCCAGCGGCGTGGCGGGAGGGCCGGGAGAGACCCAGTACTTC,CASGVAGGPGETQYF
TRBD1,TRBJ1-5,NA,TRBV10-2,TGCGCCAGCAAGGCAGGGGGTGTCTATAGCAATCAGCCCCAGCATTTT,CASKAGGVYSNQPQHF
NA,TRBJ1-1,NA,TRBV10-3,TGTGCCATCAGTGAGTCAGCGAACACTGAAGCTTTCTTT,CAISESANTEAFF
NA,TRBJ1-5,many,TRBV28,TGTGCCAGCAGTATTCCTCAGACGGACAATCAGCCCCAGCATTTT,CASSIPQTDNQPQHF
NA,TRBJ2-6,once,TRBV28,TGTGCCAGCTTCCAGGGCTCTGGGGCCAACGTCCTGACTTTC,CASFQGSGANVLTF
TRBD1,TRBJ1-1,NA,TRBV5-1,TGCGCCAGCAGCACCGGACAGGGGGCGTTTCCGAACACTGAAGCTTTCTTT,CASSTGQGAFPNTEAFF
NA,TRBJ2-7,NA,TRBV28,TGTGCCAGCAGGCAACAAGGGAAAACCTACGAGCAGTACTTC,CASRQQGKTYEQYF
NA,TRBJ1-1,NA,TRBV11-2,TGTGCCAGCAGGCCTCACTGGGGGGGAACTGAAGCTTTCTTT,CASRPHWGGTEAFF
TRBD2,TRBJ2-2,once,TRBV28,TGTGCCAGCAGTTTACAACTAGCGGGAGTTGCCACCGGGGAGCTGTTTTTT,CASSLQLAGVATGELFF
NA,TRBJ2-1,NA,TRBV6-5,TGTGCCAGCAGCGAAATAAACTCCTACAATGAGCAGTTCTTC,CASSEINSYNEQFF
TRBD1,TRBJ2-5,NA,TRBV4-1,TGCGCCAGCAGCCACCCATCGAGGGACAGCCTCAAGACCCAGTACTTC,CASSHPSRDSLKTQYF
NA,TRBJ1-2,NA,TRBV27,TGTGCCAGCAGTTCGGTAGACCAGGTCGGAGGCTACACCTTC,CASSSVDQVGGYTF
NA,TRBJ1-1,NA,TRBV15,TGTGCCACCAGCAGAGAGGTTTTGGGGAACACTGAAGCTTTCTTT,CATSREVLGNTEAFF
NA,TRBJ2-1,few,TRBV28,TGTGCCAGCAGTTTATCGGCGGCCCGGAGGTCCTACAATGAGCAGTTCTTC,CASSLSAARRSYNEQFF
TRBD1,TRBJ2-7,NA,TRBV4-2,TGTGCCAGCAGCCAAGGGGGGACAGGGGGTTTCTACGAGCAGTACTTC,CASSQGGTGGFYEQYF
NA,TRBJ1-2,NA,TRBV19,TGTGCCAGTAGTCCCTCCCAGGGAGGGCAAGCTAACTATGGCTACACCTTC,CASSPSQGGQANYGYTF
TRBD2,TRBJ2-7,NA,TRBV27,TGTGCCAGCAGTTTTCACCCTAGCGGGAGTTTTGACGAGCAGTACTTC,CASSFHPSGSFDEQYF
TRBD1,TRBJ1-2,NA,TRBV29-1,TGCAGCGTTGGACAGGGGGCGAACTATGGCTACACCTTC,CSVGQGANYGYTF
TRBD1,TRBJ2-1,NA,TRBV6-6,TGTGCCAGCAGTTACGGGACAGGGGATTTCAATGAGCAGTTCTTC,CASSYGTGDFNEQFF
TRBD2,TRBJ2-3,few,TRBV28,TGTGCCAGCAGTCCCCGTTTTGCGGGAGCGCAGTATTTT,CASSPRFAGAQYF
NA,TRBJ1-1,NA,TRBV2,TGTGCCAGCAGGGAAAACCCCGGGCATTGGGGGAAAATGAACACTGAAGCTTTCTTT,CASRENPGHWGKMNTEAFF
TRBD1,TRBJ2-7,NA,TRBV27,TGTGCCAGCAGTTTATCGGGGACAGGGATGGAGGGCTACGAGCAGTACTTC,CASSLSGTGMEGYEQYF
TRBD2,TRBJ2-7,few,TRBV10-3,TGTGCCATCAGCCTCTCTAGCGGGAGGGCCGGGGAGCAGTACTTC,CAISLSSGRAGEQYF
TRBD1,TRBJ1-2,NA,TRBV6-6,TGTGCCAGCAGTTGGGACAGGAACTATGGCTACACCTTC,CASSWDRNYGYTF
NA,TRBJ2-6,NA,TRBV28,TGTGCCAGCACCGAGTACGGGGCCAACGTCCTGACTTTC,CASTEYGANVLTF
TRBD1,TRBJ2-2,few,TRBV25-1,TGTGCCAGCCAAGGCGCCGGGACAGGGGATGGAACCGGGGAGCTGTTTTTT,CASQGAGTGDGTGELFF
NA,TRBJ2-1,NA,TRBV5-1,TGCGCCAGTCACGGACTCACACTCTCCTACAATGAGCAGTTCTTC,CASHGLTLSYNEQFF